The 20 T cell receptor beta chains presented below share a single source sample, sequenced in a study of T-cell reconstitution after alpha-beta-depleted transplantation in children listed by TCRdb under 2016. Library method: PCR. Sequencing relied on an Illumina HiSeq 2500. Molecular barcoding was employed in the preparation of TCR libraries, with unique molecular identifiers being used to normalize TCRbeta repertoire quantification. Using fastp at Q25 and MiXCR, TCRdb reprocessed the public reads and kept productive beta chains. Records with the same CDR3 protein are collapsed into one entry carrying the most frequent genes and DNA. This sample is represented by around 580,000 distinct CDR3 sequences; about 21% of them were singletons. The ten most abundant clones make up over 12% of the sample. Taken with the paper, the label for treatment or condition translates to: allogeneic hematopoietic cell transplantation with graft depleted of TCRalphabeta T cells and CD19 B cells.

The sequencing here drew on PBMCs, mostly from graft donor cells, taken 360 days after TCRalphabeta/CD19-depleted stem cell transplant. These TCRs come from a boy under two years old who had a stem cell transplant for acute myeloid leukemia, so the T cells may come from the graft donor.

V and J are TRBV6-6 and TRBJ2-5; D is ambiguous. V lost 6 bases to trimming and J lost 4 bases, with 9 bases between them. CDR3 size: 12 residues. Germline lookup yields CDR1 MNHNY and CDR2 SVGAGI (reference sequence). CDR3 protein: CASRELVETQYF. The CDR3 DNA is TGTGCCAGCAGGGAGCTGGTAGAGACCCAGTACTTC.

The table lists this clonotype with many counts. The chain recombines TRBV14 with TRBJ2-2; D is ambiguous. The CDR3 is 17 amino acids. Trimming took 0 bases from V and 1 from J, leaving 12 bases between them. CDR1 is SGHDN and CDR2 is FVKESK in the germline V gene. CDR3 nucleotides: TGTGCCAGCAGCCAAGATAGGGCAGCATTGAACACCGGGGAGCTGTTTTTT. Its translation: CASSQDRAALNTGELFF.

The chain recombines TRBV7-2 with TRBJ2-3; TRBD2 is a possible D gene (6 bases). Germline V lookup: CDR1 SGHTA, CDR2 FQGNSA. The CDR3 sequence is 15 residues long. Trimming shortened V by 1 base and J by 8 bases, and 16 bases separated the two germline ends. In DNA form, the CDR3 reads TGTGCCAGCAGCTTAGTGCCCCTAGCGAGTGCTACGCAGTATTTT. This translates into CASSLVPLASATQYF.

The rearrangement uses TRBV19 and TRBJ2-7; D gene uncertain. This CDR3 region has 13 residues. The V and J ends lost 7 bases and 5 bases respectively, with 15 bases between them. CDR1 and CDR2 from the germline V gene are LNHDA and SQIVND (reference sequence). The CDR3 DNA reads as TGTGCCAGTAAAGGACGGAGAGCCCACGAGCAGTACTTC. This translates into CASKGRRAHEQYF.

The chain links TRBV6-2 or TRBV6-3 to TRBJ1-1, with 11 bases aligning to TRBD1. The length of the CDR3 is 16 residues. The ends lost 4 bases at V and 4 bases at J; junction bases unmatched: 8. CDR1 is MNHEY, CDR2 SVGEGT, per germline. Here the CDR3 reads CASSSDRGRLPTEAFF. The CDR3 DNA is TGTGCCAGCAGTTCGGACAGGGGGCGCTTACCCACTGAAGCTTTCTTT.

This rearrangement joins TRBV7-2 to TRBJ1-5; D might be TRBD1 (5 bases). The CDR3 loop spans 15 amino acids. The germline CDR1 and CDR2 sequences are SGHTA and FQGNSA. Trimming cost V 1 base and J 4 bases, with 11 bases left between them. As DNA, the CDR3 is TGTGCCAGCAGCTTAGGCTGGGGGAAGAATCAGCCCCAGCATTTT. Translation: CASSLGWGKNQPQHF.

This clonotype occurred many times. This chain links TRBV15 with TRBJ2-5; D is perhaps TRBD2 (6 bases). From germline, CDR1 is LNHNV and CDR2 YYDKDF (reference sequence). Trimming removed 1 base from V and 3 bases from J, with 18 bases in between. The CDR3 contains 17 residues. CDR3 residues: CATSRAGVSWGEETQYF. CDR3 nucleotide sequence: TGTGCCACCAGCAGAGCGGGAGTCAGTTGGGGGGAAGAGACCCAGTACTTC.

This clonotype was found many times. J is TRBJ2-7 and V is TRBV20-1; tentatively, D is TRBD2 (5 bases). Per germline, CDR1 DFQATT and CDR2 SNEGSKA (reference sequence). Trimming took off 3 bases at V and 2 bases at J, with 14 bases between the two ends. The CDR3 is 14 amino acids. The DNA of the CDR3 is TGCAGTGCTAGGGACCCCATCGGGACCTACGAGCAGTACGTC. It specifies CSARDPIGTYEQYV.

This clonotype occurred many times. The chain carries TRBV20-1 and TRBJ2-1; D perhaps matches TRBD2 (5 bases). There are 14 residues in the CDR3. With 8 bases removed from V and 1 base from J, the gap between germline ends came to 15 bases. Germline CDR1 reads DFQATT; CDR2 reads SNEGSKA (reference sequence). The chain's CDR3 is CSSSQRTSYNEQFF. In DNA, the CDR3 is TGCAGTTCGTCCCAGCGGACTTCCTACAATGAGCAGTTCTTC.

This rearrangement joins TRBV5-8 to TRBJ1-5; the match to TRBD1 covers 8 bases. CDR1 SGHTS and CDR2 YDEGEE come from the germline V gene. CDR3 length: 16 amino acids. Germline trimming cut 0 bases from V and 3 bases from J; bases unmatched to any gene: 5. The CDR3 DNA reads as TGTGCCAGCAGCTTGGGGACAGGGAATGCCAATCAGCCCCAGCATTTT. Its protein product is CASSLGTGNANQPQHF. The whole variable domain, filled in from reference TRBV5-8 and TRBJ1-5, reads EAGVTQSPTHLIKTRGQQATLRCSPISGHTSVYWYQQALGLGLQFLLWYDEGEERNRGNFPPRFSGRQFPNYSSELNVNALELEDSALYLCASSLGTGNANQPQHFGDGTRLSIL.

This clonotype has more than one count but fewer than ten. The chain uses TRBV12-3 or TRBV12-4 and TRBJ1-1, with a weak D call TRBD1 (5 bases). The CDR3 contains 13 residues. V was clipped by 6 bases and J by 5 bases, with 13 bases between them. CDR3 in amino acids: CASRNSSGTEAFF. The CDR3 bases are TGTGCCAGCAGAAACAGCTCAGGGACTGAAGCTTTCTTT.

This clonotype was counted between two and nine times. This chain connects TRBV12-3 or TRBV12-4 to TRBJ2-3, with TRBD2 identical over 8 bases. Germline trimming cut 2 bases from V and 2 bases from J; bases unmatched to any gene: 3. The length of the CDR3 is 15 residues. Here the CDR3 DNA reads TGTGCCAGCAGTTTACGCGGGGGGCCCACAGATACGCAGTATTTT. It translates to CASSLRGGPTDTQYF.

This clonotype was detected only a few times. The CDR3 is CASSPGTVRSPLHF. As DNA, the CDR3 is TGTGCCAGCAGCCCCGGGACAGTGAGATCACCCCTCCACTTT. The chain carries TRBV3-1 and TRBJ1-6, with 7 positions matching TRBD1. Germline values: CDR1 LGHDT, CDR2 YNNKEL (reference sequence). The trim removed 4 bases at V and 10 bases at J, leaving 7 bases unmatched. This CDR3 comprises 14 residues.

This sequence joins TRBV6-1 and TRBJ1-5, with 9 bases aligning to TRBD1. V was clipped by 6 bases and J by 9 bases; unmatched bases: 12. CDR1 is MNHNS and CDR2 is SASEGT in the germline V gene. CDR3 length: 15 residues. The CDR3 nucleotides are TGTGCCAGCAGCTCTCTAGGACAGGGGATCGTGCCCCAGCATTTT. It encodes CASSSLGQGIVPQHF.

This clonotype has just a few counts. This chain connects TRBV20-1 to TRBJ1-1; D remains ambiguous. The CDR3 has 13 amino acids. V was trimmed by 0 bases and J by 6 bases, leaving 11 bases between them. Germline values: CDR1 DFQATT, CDR2 SNEGSKA (reference sequence). The CDR3 DNA sequence: TGCAGTGCTAGAGACCCCCTAACCGCTGAAGCTTTCTTT. The encoded protein is CSARDPLTAEAFF.

V gene TRBV4-3 combines with J gene TRBJ2-3; 9 nucleotides align to TRBD1. CDR1 and CDR2 from the germline V gene are LGHNA and YSLEER. This CDR3 region has 20 residues. V was clipped by 1 base and J by 1 base; unmatched bases: 15. CDR3 region: CASSQVTRTSGQGGTDTQYF. CDR3 coding DNA: TGCGCCAGCAGCCAAGTTACCCGGACTTCGGGACAGGGAGGCACAGATACGCAGTATTTT.

There are many counts of this clonotype. The chain uses TRBV29-1 and TRBJ1-2; 8 bases line up with TRBD1. The germline gives CDR1 SQVTM, CDR2 ANQGSEA. J gave up 2 bases and V 7 bases, and 9 bases lay outside the gene matches. The CDR3 has 14 residues. DNA for the CDR3: TGCAGCGCCGGAGGACAGGGATCGAACTATGGCTACACCTTC. Translated, it gives CSAGGQGSNYGYTF.

The chain joins TRBV25-1 to TRBJ2-3; the D is unclear. The germline V gene has CDR1 MGHDK and CDR2 SYGVNS. The CDR3 is 13 amino acids. V was cut by 7 bases and J by 2 bases, with 10 bases left in between. In DNA, the CDR3 is TGTGCCAGCACCGCGCCCTTCACAGATACGCAGTATTTT. Translated, it gives CASTAPFTDTQYF.

This clonotype was observed many times. The J gene is TRBJ2-2, the V gene TRBV12-3 or TRBV12-4; tentative D call: TRBD1 (6 bases). The CDR3 runs 13 residues. Trimming removed 9 bases from V and 4 bases from J, with 12 bases in between. CDR3 amino acids: CASGTRPTGELFF. In DNA, the CDR3 is TGTGCCAGTGGGACAAGACCCACCGGGGAGCTGTTTTTT.

This clonotype appeared many times. This sequence joins TRBV11-2 and TRBJ2-1, with D perhaps TRBD2 (7 bases). The length of the CDR3 is 16 residues. Germline V gene data show CDR1 as SGHAT and CDR2 as FQNNGV. Between the trimmed V and J ends, which lost 3 bases and 4 bases, there was a span of 16 bases. CDR3 nucleotides: TGTGCCAGCAGCTTCGAAATGGGGGGGCCATACAATGAGCAGTTCTTC. It codes for CASSFEMGGPYNEQFF.